In its sample, the clone carrying this TCR beta chain was seen a few times. No antigen is known for it. Trimming took off 4 bases at V and 1 base at J, with 6 bases between the two ends. Germline V lookup: CDR1 LNHDA, CDR2 SQIVND (reference sequence). The CDR3 has 13 amino acids. This sample stems from a study of T-cell memory formation after mild COVID-19. Study-wide points: Clones that contracted from day 15 to 85 had balanced CD4/CD8; later expanders were CD4+ biased.

One entry per CDR3 protein results from TCRdb running MiXCR on the 5' RACE reads. Here the sample spans roughly 150,000 distinct CDR3 sequences, around 15% being singletons. The receptor's source is an adult woman who had mild COVID-19 (a few samples of this study predate the infection). Cell type and time point are not known. The V call is TRBV19, the J call TRBJ2-3; D ambiguous. Sequenced: PBMCs or a T cell subset sorted from them (not recorded which). The CDR3 bases are TGTGCCAGTAGTAGCCGGGGCACAGATACGCAGTATTTT. This codes for CASSSRGTDTQYF.